This TCR beta chain was identified in a study of response to subunit inactivated influenza vaccine. The study, taken as a whole, reports: New T cells are recruited in small numbers by each seasonal influenza vaccination, according to the authors' suggestion.

Comment on this clonotype: Its antigen is undetermined.

This CDR3 region has 19 residues. Per germline, CDR1 SQVTM and CDR2 ANQGSEA. V trimming: 6 bases; J trimming: 5 bases; junction bases outside the gene matches: 19. TCRdb re-analysed the RT-PCR reads in MiXCR, keeping a single row per CDR3 protein. The sample consists of about 610,000 distinct CDR3 sequences, less than 15% of them appearing once. This chain joins TRBV29-1 and TRBJ2-5; 15 bases map to TRBD2. The receptor's source is a man aged 50 to 60 who received an inactivated influenza vaccine. Sequences were derived from PBMCs from blood, sampled roughly 13 days after vaccination. The chain's CDR3 is CSVPGLAGGPRMGSETQYF. In nucleotides, the CDR3 is TGCAGCGTCCCAGGACTAGCGGGAGGGCCAAGGATGGGTAGTGAGACCCAGTACTTC.